These 25 T cell receptor beta chains were all obtained from the same sample, sequenced in a study of OX40 agonist ivuxolimab in advanced cancers. TCRdb's copy holds only in-frame clones and misses some; the assay was immunoSEQ multiplex PCR. The sample yields tens of thousands of clones, approximately 83% seen once. The sequencing here drew on CD4+ or CD8+ T cells sorted from blood, taken in a trial of the OX40 agonist ivuxolimab. These receptors were collected from an adult with an advanced solid tumor such as melanoma, head and neck, liver or kidney cancer.

The V call is TRBV11-1, the J call TRBJ2-5; 9 nucleotides agree with TRBD1. Trimming took 0 bases from V and 2 from J; bases not matched to a gene: 4. The CDR3 is 16 amino acids. The germline CDR1 and CDR2 sequences are SGHAT and FQDESV (reference sequence). The CDR3 loop reads CASSLAGTGIQETQYF. CDR3 DNA: TGTGCCAGCAGCTTAGCCGGGACAGGGATACAAGAGACCCAGTACTTC. The variable domain in full, with the rest retrieved from reference TRBV11-1 and TRBJ2-5, is EAEVAQSPRYKITEKSQAVAFWCDPISGHATLYWYRQILGQGPELLVQFQDESVVDDSQLPKDRFSAERLKGVDSTLKIQPAELGDSAMYLCASSLAGTGIQETQYFGPGTRLLVL.

The chain recombines TRBV4-1 with TRBJ1-1; 7 bases are a match to TRBD1. Germline V gene data show CDR1 as MGHRA and CDR2 as YSYEKL. V shed 1 base and J 1 base; nucleotides not matched to a gene: 6. This CDR3 spans 16 amino acids. The CDR3 coding sequence is TGCGCCAGCAGCCAAGGTAAAAACAGGGGGAACACTGAAGCTTTCTTT. It translates to CASSQGKNRGNTEAFF.

The chain employs TRBV29-1 and TRBJ1-3, with D possibly TRBD1 on 5 matching bases. The germline V gene encodes CDR1 SQVTM and CDR2 ANQGSEA. The CDR3 loop spans 13 amino acids. Deletions cut 7 bases from V and 0 bases from J, with 10 bases between. CDR3 region: CSGVTDSGNTIYF. In nucleotides, the CDR3 is TGCAGCGGCGTGACAGACTCTGGAAACACCATATATTTT. The variable domain in full, with the rest retrieved from reference TRBV29-1 and TRBJ1-3, is SAVISQKPSRDICQRGTSLTIQCQVDSQVTMMFWYRQQPGQSLTLIATANQGSEATYESGFVIDKFPISRPNLTFSTLTVSNMSPEDSSIYLCSGVTDSGNTIYFGEGSWLTVV.

The rearrangement joins TRBV4-3 to TRBJ2-3, with TRBD2 identical over 7 bases. Germline V gene data show CDR1 as LGHNA and CDR2 as YSLEER. V trimming: 0 bases; J trimming: 6 bases; junction bases outside the gene matches: 6. CDR3 size: 15 residues. DNA of the CDR3: TGCGCCAGCAGCCAAGATGGACTAGTAACGGATACGCAGTATTTT. It translates to CASSQDGLVTDTQYF.

This clone occurred once. The V and J genes are TRBV4-1 and TRBJ2-5, with D possibly being TRBD2 (7 bases). The germline V gene encodes CDR1 MGHRA and CDR2 YSYEKL. The CDR3 consists of 16 residues. V lost 1 base and J 1 base, leaving 13 bases between the germline ends. Written as DNA, the CDR3 is TGCGCCAGCAGCCAAGGAGGGGGGGGTCTCCAAGAGACCCAGTACTTC. Residues: CASSQGGGGLQETQYF.

CDR3 DNA: TGTGCCAGCAGCTTAGATCTGGGCATGAACACTGAAGCTTTCTTT. It is translated as CASSLDLGMNTEAFF. The V gene is TRBV7-9, the J gene TRBJ1-1; D uncertain. V gave up 1 base and J gave up 0 bases, with 9 bases separating them. The CDR3 has 15 residues. In germline, CDR1 is SEHNR, CDR2 FQNEAQ (reference sequence).

The rearrangement uses TRBV13 and TRBJ2-1, with 7 bases fitting TRBD2. The CDR3 covers 15 residues. From germline, CDR1 is PRHDT and CDR2 FYEKMQ (reference sequence). After removal of 0 bases from V and 2 bases from J, the junction contained 1 base not matched to a gene. The CDR3 spells CASSLGGGAYNEQFF. The CDR3 DNA follows: TGTGCCAGCAGCTTAGGTGGGGGGGCCTACAATGAGCAGTTCTTC.

This clone has more than one count but fewer than ten. This chain connects TRBV6-1 to TRBJ1-6; a possible D gene is TRBD1 (6 bases). This CDR3 contains 11 residues. The V end lost 9 bases, the J end lost 9 bases, and 9 bases lay between the germline ends. Germline CDR1 MNHNS, CDR2 SASEGT. CDR3 sequence reads: CASRDISPLHF. The CDR3 DNA reads TGTGCCAGTCGGGACATTTCACCCCTCCACTTT.

CDR3: CASSLVGSTEAFF. DNA of the CDR3: TGTGCCAGCAGCTTGGTTGGGAGCACTGAAGCTTTCTTT. This chain joins TRBV5-4 and TRBJ1-1; D ambiguous. Germline values: CDR1 SGHNT, CDR2 YYREEE (reference sequence). The CDR3 runs 13 residues. Trimming stripped 0 bases from V and 4 bases from J, with 7 bases between. The full variable domain, rest sourced from reference TRBV5-4 and TRBJ1-1, is ETGVTQSPTHLIKTRGQQVTLRCSSQSGHNTVSWYQQALGQGPQFIFQYYREEENGRGNFPPRFSGLQFPNYSSELNVNALELDDSALYLCASSLVGSTEAFFGQGTRLTVV.

The V call is TRBV7-9, the J call TRBJ1-4, with a weak D call TRBD1 (6 bases). The V and J ends lost 1 base and 3 bases respectively, with 9 bases between them. The CDR3 covers 15 residues. Germline-derived CDR1 and CDR2 are SEHNR and FQNEAQ (reference sequence). CDR3 DNA sequence: TGTGCCAGCAGCTTAGTGGCAGGGGCTAATGAAAAACTGTTTTTT. Its protein is CASSLVAGANEKLFF.

The chain combines TRBV7-2 with TRBJ2-3; the D call may be TRBD1 or TRBD2 (5 bases each). Trimming left V 2 bases short and J 6 bases short, with 15 bases between. The CDR3 extends over 15 amino acids. Germline V gives CDR1 SGHTA, CDR2 FQGNSA. The CDR3 DNA reads TGTGCCAGCAGCTTATTTGGGACGGAGACGGATACGCAGTATTTT. Amino acids: CASSLFGTETDTQYF.

This chain links TRBV27 with TRBJ1-1, with D possibly TRBD1 on 5 matching bases. CDR3 size: 14 residues. V lost 6 bases and J lost 4, with 15 bases in between. The germline CDR1 and CDR2 sequences are MNHEY and SMNVEV (reference sequence). CDR3 amino acids: CASSLNRGGTEAFF. The CDR3 DNA reads TGTGCCAGCAGCCTCAACCGGGGGGGCACTGAAGCTTTCTTT.

This chain connects TRBV6-5 to TRBJ2-3, with D possibly being TRBD2 (6 bases). Germline V gene data show CDR1 as MNHEY and CDR2 as SVGAGI. V lost 2 bases to trimming and J lost 0 bases, with 12 bases between them. This CDR3 has 16 amino acids. The DNA of the CDR3 is TGTGCCAGCAGTTACGATACCGGGACTAGCACAGATACGCAGTATTTT. Its translation is CASSYDTGTSTDTQYF.

V gene TRBV7-9 combines with J gene TRBJ1-1; the D is unclear. Germline V CDR1 and CDR2: SEHNR, FQNEAQ (reference sequence). The CDR3 is 15 amino acids. V lost 1 base and J 2 bases, leaving 11 bases between the germline ends. The CDR3 here is CASSLVGLPNTEAFF. Written as DNA, the CDR3 is TGTGCCAGCAGCTTAGTCGGGCTTCCTAACACTGAAGCTTTCTTT.

This clone occurred once. The chain employs TRBV13 and TRBJ2-5, with D possibly called TRBD1 or TRBD2 (6 bases each). The V gene's germline CDR1 is PRHDT and CDR2 FYEKMQ (reference sequence). The V and J ends lost 4 bases and 5 bases respectively, with 20 bases between them. The CDR3 sequence is 16 residues long. The CDR3 DNA reads TGTGCCAGCAGCTCCTCGGGGGCAGGGACCGTGGAGACCCAGTACTTC. Protein sequence: CASSSSGAGTVETQYF. The full variable domain, its missing parts supplied by reference TRBV13 and TRBJ2-5, is AAGVIQSPRHLIKEKRETATLKCYPIPRHDTVYWYQQGPGQDPQFLISFYEKMQSDKGSIPDRFSAQQFSDYHSELNMSSLELGDSALYFCASSSSGAGTVETQYFGPGTRLLVL.

The rearrangement joins TRBV7-9 to TRBJ1-4; D remains ambiguous. CDR3 length: 14 amino acids. The V gene's germline CDR1 is SEHNR and CDR2 FQNEAQ (reference sequence). V was trimmed by 5 bases and J by 6 bases, leaving 13 bases between them. CDR3 DNA: TGTGCCAGCAGCCTCCCGGAACTCTATGAAAAACTGTTTTTT. It specifies CASSLPELYEKLFF.

CDR3 coding DNA: TGTGCCAGCAGCACTTTAGGGAGCTCTGGAAACACCATATATTTT. Translated: CASSTLGSSGNTIYF. The chain has TRBV11-2 and TRBJ1-3; D is undetermined. Deletions cut 5 bases from V and 0 bases from J, with 11 bases between. Germline CDR1 and CDR2: SGHAT and FQNNGV. The CDR3 consists of 15 residues. Supplemented by reference TRBV11-2 and TRBJ1-3, the full variable domain reads EAGVAQSPRYKIIEKRQSVAFWCNPISGHATLYWYQQILGQGPKLLIQFQNNGVVDDSQLPKDRFSAERLKGVDSTLKIQPAKLEDSAVYLCASSTLGSSGNTIYFGEGSWLTVV.

The V call is TRBV5-1, the J call TRBJ2-7; tentative D call: TRBD2 (5 bases). Per germline, CDR1 SGHRS and CDR2 YFSETQ. V was shortened by 3 bases and J by 6 bases, with 10 bases between the two germline ends. The CDR3 extends over 12 amino acids. As DNA, the CDR3 is TGCGCCAGCAGCTGGGGTGCGGGCGAGCAGTACTTC. It encodes CASSWGAGEQYF.

The chain joins TRBV4-2 to TRBJ2-7; D unresolved. Germline CDR1 LGHNA, CDR2 YNFKEQ. Between the trimmed V and J ends, which lost 7 bases and 3 bases, there was a span of 4 bases. The CDR3 runs to 10 residues. In DNA form, the CDR3 reads TGTGCCAGCAACCTCTACGAGCAGTACTTC. Its protein product is CASNLYEQYF.

The chain has TRBV10-3 and TRBJ2-3; D is undetermined. V lost 4 bases to trimming and J lost 6 bases, with 14 bases between them. This CDR3 contains 14 residues. Per the germline V gene, CDR1 is ENHRY and CDR2 is SYGVKD. This CDR3 is CAISVNGPTDTQYF. The CDR3 nucleotides read TGTGCCATCAGTGTAAACGGCCCCACGGATACGCAGTATTTT.

This clone turned up a few times. This chain joins TRBV4-3 and TRBJ1-5; D is ambiguous. This CDR3 comprises 13 residues. Germline CDR1 reads LGHNA; CDR2 reads YSLEER. The V end lost 0 bases, the J end lost 7 bases, and 7 bases lay between the germline ends. CDR3 DNA sequence: TGCGCCAGCAGCCAAGATATAGAACAGCCCCAGCATTTT. Residues: CASSQDIEQPQHF.

This chain connects TRBV4-1 to TRBJ2-3; 7 nucleotides match TRBD1. This CDR3 has 17 residues. Germline values: CDR1 MGHRA, CDR2 YSYEKL. The ends lost 5 bases at V and 4 bases at J; junction bases unmatched: 15. The DNA for the CDR3 is TGCGCCAGCAGCGGTACCGGGACAGTAGTTGATCCAGATACGCAGTATTTT. It is translated as CASSGTGTVVDPDTQYF.

V gene TRBV6-5 combines with J gene TRBJ1-1; no clear D. This CDR3 is built from 14 residues. Germline V gene lookup returns CDR1 MNHEY and CDR2 SVGAGI. Trimming took off 6 bases at V and 4 bases at J, with 15 bases between the two ends. As DNA, the CDR3 is TGTGCCAGCAGCCAAGGCGGGTTTAGCACTGAAGCTTTCTTT. Protein product: CASSQGGFSTEAFF.

CDR3 amino acids: CASSSPPPGWEGTGELFF. For the CDR3, the DNA is TGTGCCAGTAGTAGCCCCCCTCCTGGGTGGGAAGGGACCGGGGAGCTGTTTTTT. The V and J genes are TRBV19 and TRBJ2-2, with unresolved D. This CDR3 has 18 amino acids. The V and J ends lost 4 bases and 5 bases respectively, with 23 bases between them. Per the germline V gene, CDR1 is LNHDA and CDR2 is SQIVND (reference sequence).

The chain joins TRBV5-4 to TRBJ2-7; no clear D. This CDR3 region has 12 residues. V was shortened by 3 bases and J by 5 bases, with 9 bases between the two germline ends. From germline, CDR1 is SGHNT and CDR2 YYREEE (reference sequence). The CDR3, as DNA: TGTGCCAGCAGCTATTCAGACGACGAGCAGTACTTC. Translation gives CASSYSDDEQYF.